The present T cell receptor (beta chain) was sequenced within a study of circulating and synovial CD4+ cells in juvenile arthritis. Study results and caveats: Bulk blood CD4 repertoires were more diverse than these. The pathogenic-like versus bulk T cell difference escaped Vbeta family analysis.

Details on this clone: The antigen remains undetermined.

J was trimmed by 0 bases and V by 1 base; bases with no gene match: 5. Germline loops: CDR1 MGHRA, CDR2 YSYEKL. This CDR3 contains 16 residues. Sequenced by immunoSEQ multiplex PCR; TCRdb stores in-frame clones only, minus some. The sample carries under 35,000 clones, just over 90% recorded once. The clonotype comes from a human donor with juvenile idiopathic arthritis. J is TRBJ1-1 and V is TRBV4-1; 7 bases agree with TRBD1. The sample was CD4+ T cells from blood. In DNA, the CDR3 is TGCGCCAGCAGCCAAGGACAGGGACTCATGAACACTGAAGCTTTCTTT. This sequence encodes CASSQGQGLMNTEAFF.